Detailed here is one T cell receptor (beta chain). Its antigen is not identified. TCRdb's table, derived via immunoSEQ multiplex PCR, lists solely in-frame clones and lacks some. Of 78,000 or so clones listed, roughly 90% are singletons. This entry comes from a study of OX40 agonist ivuxolimab in advanced cancers. Study-level information: A male proportion of around 86% was recorded, with mean age about 62 years and range roughly 23 to 79. Overall study findings and caveats: On average, CD8+ T cells showed a greater number of expanded clones than CD4+. Normalized T-cell clonal expansion was also low in some nonresponders.

Trimming took 4 bases from V and 0 from J, leaving 7 bases between them. This CDR3 has 12 amino acids. CDR1 is SQVTM, CDR2 ANQGSEA, per germline. The TCR comes from an adult with an advanced solid tumor such as melanoma, head and neck, liver or kidney cancer. The starting material was CD4+ or CD8+ T cells sorted from blood, obtained in a trial of the OX40 agonist ivuxolimab. This rearrangement joins TRBV29-1 to TRBJ2-7; D unclear. CDR3: CSVVRNSYEQYF. The CDR3, as DNA: TGCAGCGTTGTACGGAACTCCTACGAGCAGTACTTC.